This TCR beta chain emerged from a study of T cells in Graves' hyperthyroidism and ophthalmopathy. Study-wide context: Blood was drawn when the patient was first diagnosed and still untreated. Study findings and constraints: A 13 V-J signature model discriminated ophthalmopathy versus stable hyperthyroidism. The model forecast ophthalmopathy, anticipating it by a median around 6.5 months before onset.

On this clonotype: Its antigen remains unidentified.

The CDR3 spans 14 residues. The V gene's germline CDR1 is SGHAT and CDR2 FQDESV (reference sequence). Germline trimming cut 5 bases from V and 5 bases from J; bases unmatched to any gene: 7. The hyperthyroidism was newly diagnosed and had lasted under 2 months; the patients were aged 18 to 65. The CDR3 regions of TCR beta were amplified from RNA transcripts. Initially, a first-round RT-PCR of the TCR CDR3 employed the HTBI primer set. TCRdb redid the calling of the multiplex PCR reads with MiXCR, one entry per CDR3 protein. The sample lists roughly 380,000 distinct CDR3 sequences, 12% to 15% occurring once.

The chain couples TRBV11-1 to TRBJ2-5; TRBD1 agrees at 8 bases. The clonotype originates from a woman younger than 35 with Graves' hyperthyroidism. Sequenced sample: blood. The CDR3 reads CASSRAGGGETQYF. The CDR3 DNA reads TGTGCCAGCAGCCGGGCAGGGGGCGGGGAGACCCAGTACTTC. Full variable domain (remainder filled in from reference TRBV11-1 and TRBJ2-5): EAEVAQSPRYKITEKSQAVAFWCDPISGHATLYWYRQILGQGPELLVQFQDESVVDDSQLPKDRFSAERLKGVDSTLKIQPAELGDSAMYLCASSRAGGGETQYFGPGTRLLVL.